These 15 T cell receptor beta chains came from one sample sequenced in a study of vaccination effects on CD4 cells after COVID-19. Generated by immunoSEQ multiplex PCR, the TCRdb table keeps only in-frame clones and is missing some. The data show about 37,000 clones, 65% to 80% seen once. What these receptors recognize is not known. Following 10 days of culture, CD4+ T cells were isolated. The input for sequencing was CD4+ T cells from PBMCs cultured without peptide, taken before COVID-19 vaccination. These receptors were collected from a human donor who received a COVID-19 vaccine.

This sequence joins TRBV27 and TRBJ1-5; D uncertain. CDR1 and CDR2 (germline): MNHEY, SMNVEV (reference sequence). V was cut by 6 bases and J by 1 base, with 16 bases left in between. The CDR3 runs to 16 residues. As DNA, the CDR3 is TGTGCCAGCAGACCTACCCCCGAGGGAAGCAATCAGCCCCAGCATTTT. Translating gives CASRPTPEGSNQPQHF.

The gene calls are TRBV6-5 and TRBJ2-1; D remains ambiguous. V lost 2 bases and J lost 1, with 6 bases in between. The CDR3 sequence is 14 residues long. Germline V gene data show CDR1 as MNHEY and CDR2 as SVGAGI. As DNA, the CDR3 is TGTGCCAGCAGTTACCTGGGTTCCTACAATGAGCAGTTCTTC. Amino acids: CASSYLGSYNEQFF.

This clone was seen a few times. The rearrangement uses TRBV10-3 and TRBJ2-2; the D gene is possibly TRBD2 (6 bases). The CDR3 has 12 amino acids. Trimming took off 10 bases at V and 6 bases at J, with 12 bases between the two ends. Per the germline V gene, CDR1 is ENHRY and CDR2 is SYGVKD. In nucleotides, the CDR3 is TGTGCCACAGGCGGGGCTCCCGGGGAGCTGTTTTTT. Protein: CATGGAPGELFF.

The CDR3 loop is CASPRVAGVPYEQYF. CDR3 coding DNA: TGTGCCAGCCCCAGGGTAGCGGGAGTACCCTACGAGCAGTACTTC. V and J are TRBV21-1 and TRBJ2-7; the table assigns TRBD2, which was not confirmed against the DNA. TRBV21-1 represents a pseudogene. This CDR3 is built from 15 residues.

This clone came up once. J is TRBJ1-1 and V is TRBV29-1, with D possibly TRBD1 on 6 matching bases. This CDR3 has 10 amino acids. Germline V CDR1 and CDR2: SQVTM, ANQGSEA. V was trimmed by 6 bases and J by 7 bases, leaving 9 bases between them. CDR3 loop: CSVQTGEAFF. CDR3 nucleotide sequence: TGCAGCGTGCAGACAGGTGAAGCTTTCTTT.

This clone was counted a single time. The V call is TRBV10-3, the J call TRBJ2-3; D is unresolved. The CDR3 contains 17 residues. The V gene lost 11 bases and the J gene lost 2 bases, with 26 bases spanning the gap. Looked up from germline, CDR1 is ENHRY and CDR2 is SYGVKD. CDR3: CAPGDRLDGSYTDTQYF. The CDR3 bases are TGTGCCCCTGGAGATCGGTTAGACGGATCCTACACAGATACGCAGTATTTT.

The chain carries TRBV5-1 and TRBJ2-4; D remains ambiguous. V was pared by 5 bases and J by 0 bases, with 24 bases between. This CDR3 region has 19 residues. Germline values: CDR1 SGHRS, CDR2 YFSETQ. In nucleotides, the CDR3 is TGCGCCAGCAGAACACCTAGAGACGGAACCATACTAGCCAAAAACATTCAGTACTTC. It is translated as CASRTPRDGTILAKNIQYF.

This clone was detected once. The chain has TRBV9 and TRBJ2-2, with D possibly being TRBD1 or TRBD2 (5 bases each). Germline V gives CDR1 SGDLS, CDR2 YYNGEE. V lost 0 bases and J 0 bases, leaving 9 bases between the germline ends. The CDR3 has 16 residues. This chain's CDR3 is CASSVGSGPNTGELFF. The CDR3 DNA sequence: TGTGCCAGCAGCGTAGGCTCGGGACCGAACACCGGGGAGCTGTTTTTT.

The chain carries TRBV5-1 and TRBJ2-3; TRBD1 might be the D (6 bases). Deletions cut 4 bases from V and 4 bases from J, with 16 bases between. Germline CDR1 reads SGHRS; CDR2 reads YFSETQ. This CDR3 contains 15 residues. The CDR3 spells CASSAQGIGADTQYF. CDR3 DNA sequence: TGCGCCAGCAGCGCTCAGGGGATCGGCGCAGATACGCAGTATTTT.

V gene TRBV9 combines with J gene TRBJ1-2; a possible D gene is TRBD1 (6 bases). Germline V CDR1 and CDR2: SGDLS, YYNGEE. The CDR3 is 17 residues long. V was shortened by 3 bases and J by 3 bases, with 21 bases between the two germline ends. This chain's CDR3 is CASSGYGSYRVDYGYTF. The CDR3 DNA sequence: TGTGCCAGCAGCGGATACGGAAGCTACAGGGTAGACTATGGCTACACCTTC.

The chain uses TRBV11-2 and TRBJ1-4; 9 positions agree with TRBD1. J gave up 10 bases and V 4 bases, and 4 bases lay outside the gene matches. CDR1 SGHAT and CDR2 FQNNGV come from the germline V gene. The CDR3 totals 13 residues. The chain's CDR3 is CASSWTGDGKLFF. In DNA, the CDR3 is TGTGCCAGCAGCTGGACAGGGGATGGAAAACTGTTTTTT.

This chain connects TRBV29-1 to TRBJ2-3; 15 bases are a match to TRBD2. V shed 7 bases and J 1 base; nucleotides not matched to a gene: 15. The CDR3 spans 19 residues. Germline CDR1 is SQVTM and CDR2 is ANQGSEA. DNA of the CDR3: TGCAGCGCCGACGGACTAGCGGGGGGGCTAGTAGTCGGCACAGATACGCAGTATTTT. This gives the protein CSADGLAGGLVVGTDTQYF.

The chain combines TRBV10-3 with TRBJ2-7; TRBD1 or TRBD2 may be the D gene (5 bases each). The CDR3 extends over 14 amino acids. CDR1 and CDR2 from the germline V gene are ENHRY and SYGVKD. V gave up 3 bases and J gave up 0 bases, with 9 bases separating them. CDR3 sequence (DNA): TGTGCCATCAGTGACGAGGGGAGCTCCTACGAGCAGTACTTC. The encoded protein is CAISDEGSSYEQYF.

The rearrangement joins TRBV3-1 (or the pseudogene TRBV3-2) to TRBJ1-1; 9 bases match TRBD1. Germline CDR1 and CDR2: LGHDT and YNNKEL (reference sequence). The CDR3 has 16 amino acids. Germline trimming cut 0 bases from V and 3 bases from J; bases unmatched to any gene: 5. The CDR3 DNA reads as TGTGCCAGCAGCCAAGATGGGACAGGGTCGGACACTGAAGCTTTCTTT. Its protein product is CASSQDGTGSDTEAFF.

This chain connects TRBV10-1 to TRBJ1-1; TRBD1 is a possible D gene (6 bases). V lost 7 bases and J 11 bases, leaving 20 bases between the germline ends. Germline V gene sequence: CDR1 WNHNN, CDR2 SYGVQD (reference sequence). The CDR3 has 13 amino acids. CDR3 amino acids: CASKKNTRDMAFF. The CDR3 DNA reads as TGCGCCAGCAAAAAAAACACCAGGGACATGGCTTTCTTT.